The 2 T cell receptor beta chains below all came from one sample that was sequenced in a study of PD-1 blockade in classical Hodgkin lymphoma. Using immunoSEQ multiplex PCR, the repertoire was profiled, and TCRdb retains in-frame clones only, with some absent. The table lists about 29,000 clones, 85% of them singletons. Each patient experienced a relapse that followed autologous stem cell transplantation, and brentuximab vedotin exposure varied. Researchers report purifying CD4+ T cells from thawed PBMCs by magnetic negative selection. This material consisted of CD4+ T cells from blood, taken at baseline. The receptor source for this set is a human donor with classical Hodgkin lymphoma.

The chain recombines TRBV4-2 with TRBJ1-3; TRBD1 matches 10 bases. V lost 4 bases and J lost 8; bases outside the gene matches: 5. The CDR3 covers 14 residues. Germline V gene sequence: CDR1 LGHNA, CDR2 YNFKEQ. DNA of the CDR3: TGTGCCAGCAGCCGACAGGGGGCCGGAGACACCATATATTTT. The encoded protein is CASSRQGAGDTIYF.

The rearrangement joins TRBV11-1 to TRBJ2-5; 7 bases line up with TRBD2. The V gene's germline CDR1 is SGHAT and CDR2 FQDESV (reference sequence). The CDR3 length is 16 residues. V was pared by 5 bases and J by 1 base, with 10 bases of the junction left unmatched. CDR3 protein: CASSAAWASGQETQYF. Written as DNA, the CDR3 is TGTGCCAGCAGCGCGGCCTGGGCTAGCGGCCAAGAGACCCAGTACTTC.